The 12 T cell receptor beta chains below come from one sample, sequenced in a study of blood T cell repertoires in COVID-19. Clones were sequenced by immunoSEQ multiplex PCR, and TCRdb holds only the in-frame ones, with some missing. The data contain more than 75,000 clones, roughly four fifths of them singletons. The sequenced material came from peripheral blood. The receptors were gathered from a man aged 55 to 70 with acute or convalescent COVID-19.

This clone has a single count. CDR3 coding DNA: TGTGCCAGTAGTATCTACGCGGGGGGCGCCTACAATGAGCAGTTCTTC. Its protein product is CASSIYAGGAYNEQFF. The rearrangement joins TRBV19 to TRBJ2-1; 8 nucleotides align to TRBD2. J lost 2 bases, V lost 3 bases, and 6 bases had no gene match. CDR1 and CDR2 from the germline V gene are LNHDA and SQIVND (reference sequence). This CDR3 has 16 residues.

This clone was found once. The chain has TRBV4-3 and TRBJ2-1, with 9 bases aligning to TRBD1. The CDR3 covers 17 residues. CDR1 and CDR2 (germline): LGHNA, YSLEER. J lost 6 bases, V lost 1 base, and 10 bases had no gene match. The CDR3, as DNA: TGCGCCAGCAGCCAAGCCCGATCGGGACAGGGTGGCAATGAGCAGTTCTTC. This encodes CASSQARSGQGGNEQFF.

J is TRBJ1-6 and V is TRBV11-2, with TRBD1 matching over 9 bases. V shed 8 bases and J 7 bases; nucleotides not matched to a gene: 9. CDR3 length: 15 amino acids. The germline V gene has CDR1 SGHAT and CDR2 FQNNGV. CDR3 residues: CASRQSGQGNSPLHF. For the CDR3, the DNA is TGTGCCAGCCGCCAAAGCGGACAGGGGAATTCACCCCTCCACTTT.

The CDR3 DNA reads TGTGCCAGCAGTTACACCCGGGACAGGGTGGACGAGCAGTACTTC. Translation: CASSYTRDRVDEQYF. The genes are TRBV6-2 or TRBV6-3 and TRBJ2-7, with TRBD1 identical over 9 bases. The CDR3 contains 15 residues. The J segment lost 5 bases and the V segment lost 2 bases, leaving 7 bases of the junction unmatched. Germline V gene data show CDR1 as MNHEY and CDR2 as SVGEGT.

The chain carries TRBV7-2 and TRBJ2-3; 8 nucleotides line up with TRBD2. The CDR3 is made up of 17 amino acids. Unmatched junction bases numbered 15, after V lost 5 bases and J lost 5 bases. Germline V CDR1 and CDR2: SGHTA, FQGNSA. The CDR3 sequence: CASSELFDGRAGDTQYF. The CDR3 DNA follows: TGTGCCAGCAGCGAGCTATTTGACGGGAGGGCGGGAGATACGCAGTATTTT.

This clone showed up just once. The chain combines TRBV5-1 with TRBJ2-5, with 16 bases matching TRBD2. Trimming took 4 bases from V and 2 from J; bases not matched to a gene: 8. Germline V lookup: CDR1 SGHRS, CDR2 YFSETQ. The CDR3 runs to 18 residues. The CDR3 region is CASSGGTSGRAGQETQYF. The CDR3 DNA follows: TGCGCCAGCAGCGGGGGGACTAGCGGGAGGGCCGGGCAAGAGACCCAGTACTTC.

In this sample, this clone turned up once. This CDR3 is CAWTSRAGGTDTQYF. The CDR3 DNA reads as TGTGCCTGGACCTCACGGGCGGGGGGCACAGATACGCAGTATTTT. The genes are TRBV30 and TRBJ2-3; 7 bases align to TRBD2. The J segment lost 1 base and the V segment lost 4 bases, leaving 8 bases of the junction unmatched. Germline assignment: CDR1 GTSNPN and CDR2 SVGIG (reference sequence). The CDR3 loop spans 15 amino acids.

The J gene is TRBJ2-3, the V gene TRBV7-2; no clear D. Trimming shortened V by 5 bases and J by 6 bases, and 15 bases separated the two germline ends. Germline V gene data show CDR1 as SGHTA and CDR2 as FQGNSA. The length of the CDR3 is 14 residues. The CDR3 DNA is TGTGCCAGCAGCCCTGGGCCTGATCCCGATACGCAGTATTTT. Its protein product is CASSPGPDPDTQYF.

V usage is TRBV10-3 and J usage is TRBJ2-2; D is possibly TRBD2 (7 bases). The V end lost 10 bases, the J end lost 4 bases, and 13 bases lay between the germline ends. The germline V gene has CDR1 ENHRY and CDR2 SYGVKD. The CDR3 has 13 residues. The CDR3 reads CATRGGITGELFF. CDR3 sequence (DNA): TGTGCCACGAGGGGGGGCATCACCGGGGAGCTGTTTTTT.

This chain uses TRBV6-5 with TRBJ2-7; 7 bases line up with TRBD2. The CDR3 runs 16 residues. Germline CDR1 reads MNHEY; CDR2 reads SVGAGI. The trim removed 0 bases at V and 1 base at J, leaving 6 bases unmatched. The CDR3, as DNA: TGTGCCAGCAGTTACTCGGGCGGGAGAGGATCCTACGAGCAGTACTTC. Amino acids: CASSYSGGRGSYEQYF.

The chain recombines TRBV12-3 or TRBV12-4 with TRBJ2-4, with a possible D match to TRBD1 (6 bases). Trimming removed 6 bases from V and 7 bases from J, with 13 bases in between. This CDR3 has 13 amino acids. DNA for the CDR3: TGTGCCAGCAGCAACCTACAGGGTAACATTCAGTACTTC. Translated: CASSNLQGNIQYF.

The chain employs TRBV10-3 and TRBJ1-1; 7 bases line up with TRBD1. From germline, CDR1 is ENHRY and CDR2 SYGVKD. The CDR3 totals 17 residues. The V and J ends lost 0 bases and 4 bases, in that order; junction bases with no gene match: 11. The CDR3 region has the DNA TGTGCCATCAGTGAGTCGCACCTGACAGGGTCGGGCACTGAAGCTTTCTTT. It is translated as CAISESHLTGSGTEAFF.